This T cell receptor (beta chain) originates from a study of blood T cell repertoires in COVID-19. Study-level background: Material from acute and convalescent COVID-19 was sourced from the United States, Italy and Spain. PBMCs, B-cell-depleted T cells, or T cells were the source of the cDNA or gDNA that made up the material.

Methods used by the authors: Nucleated cell number was recorded as an estimate derived from reference gene primer amplification. The protocol was immunoSEQ multiplex PCR, while the TCRdb copy is restricted to in-frame clones and leaves out a portion. Clone size and the V and J calls come from that table; the DNA yielded D and trimming. The sample lists nearly 90,000 clones; approximately 88% were seen once. V shed 1 base and J shed 1 base, with 7 bases lying between them. Germline CDR1 and CDR2: SGHNT and YYREEE (reference sequence). The CDR3 length is 14 residues. The clonotype was recovered from a man older than 75 with acute or convalescent COVID-19. Sequenced input: peripheral blood. The genes are TRBV5-4 and TRBJ2-3, with D possibly being TRBD2 (6 bases). CDR3 loop: CASSLREGTDTQYF. CDR3 coding DNA: TGTGCCAGCAGCTTGAGGGAGGGCACAGATACGCAGTATTTT.